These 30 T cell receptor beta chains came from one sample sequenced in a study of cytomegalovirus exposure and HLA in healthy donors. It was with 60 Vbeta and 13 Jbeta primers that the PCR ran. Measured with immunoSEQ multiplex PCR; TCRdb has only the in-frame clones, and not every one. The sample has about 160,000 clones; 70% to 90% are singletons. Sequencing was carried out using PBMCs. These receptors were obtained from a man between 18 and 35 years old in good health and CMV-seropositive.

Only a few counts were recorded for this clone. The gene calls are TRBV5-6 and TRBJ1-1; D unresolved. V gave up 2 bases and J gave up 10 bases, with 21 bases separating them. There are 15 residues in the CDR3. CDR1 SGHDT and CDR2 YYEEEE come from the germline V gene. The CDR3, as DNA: TGTGCCAGCAGCTTAACACCCGGGGAGGGTACGGGAGCTTTCTTT. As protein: CASSLTPGEGTGAFF.

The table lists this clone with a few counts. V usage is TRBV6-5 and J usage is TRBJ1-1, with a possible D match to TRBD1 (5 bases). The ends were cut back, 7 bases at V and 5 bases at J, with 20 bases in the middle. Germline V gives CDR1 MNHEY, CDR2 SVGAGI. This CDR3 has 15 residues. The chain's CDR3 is CASTAIAGFGTEAFF. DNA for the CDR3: TGTGCCAGCACCGCAATAGCAGGGTTCGGGACTGAAGCTTTCTTT.

The CDR3 DNA follows: TGTGCCTGCGGGGGCCACGAGCAGTACTTC. This translates into CACGGHEQYF. V gene TRBV6-5 combines with J gene TRBJ2-7, with D perhaps TRBD2 (7 bases). CDR1 and CDR2 (germline): MNHEY, SVGAGI. The length of the CDR3 is 10 residues. Trimming cost V 11 bases and J 5 bases, with 10 bases left between them.

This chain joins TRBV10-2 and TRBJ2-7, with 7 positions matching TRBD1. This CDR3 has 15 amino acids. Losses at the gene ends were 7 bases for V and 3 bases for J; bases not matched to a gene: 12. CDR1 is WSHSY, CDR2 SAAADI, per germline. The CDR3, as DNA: TGCGCCAGCACTAACAGGGGAATGAGTGGCTACGAGCAGTACTTC. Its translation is CASTNRGMSGYEQYF.

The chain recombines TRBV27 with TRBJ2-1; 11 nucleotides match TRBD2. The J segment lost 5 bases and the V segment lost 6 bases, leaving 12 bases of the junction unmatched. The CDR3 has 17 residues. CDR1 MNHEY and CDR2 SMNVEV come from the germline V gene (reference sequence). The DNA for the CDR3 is TGTGCCAGCAGCCCTGGTAGCGGGGGGGCCCTCCACAATGAGCAGTTCTTC. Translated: CASSPGSGGALHNEQFF.

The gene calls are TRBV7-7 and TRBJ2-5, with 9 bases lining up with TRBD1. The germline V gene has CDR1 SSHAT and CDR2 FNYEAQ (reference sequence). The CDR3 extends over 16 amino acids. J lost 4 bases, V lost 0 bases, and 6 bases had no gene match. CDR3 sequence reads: CASSLAGTGFGETQYF. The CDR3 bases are TGTGCCAGCAGCTTAGCTGGGACAGGGTTCGGAGAGACCCAGTACTTC.

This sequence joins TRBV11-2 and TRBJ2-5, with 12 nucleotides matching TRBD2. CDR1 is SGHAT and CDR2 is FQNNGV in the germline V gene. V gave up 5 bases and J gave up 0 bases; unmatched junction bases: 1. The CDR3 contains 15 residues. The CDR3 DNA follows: TGTGCCAGCAGCCTAGCGGGGGGGTACCAAGAGACCCAGTACTTC. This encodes CASSLAGGYQETQYF.

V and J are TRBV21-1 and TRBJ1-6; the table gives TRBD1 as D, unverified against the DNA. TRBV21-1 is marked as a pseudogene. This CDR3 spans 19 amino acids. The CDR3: CASSKAGRAGVPYNSPLHF. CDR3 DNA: TGTGCCAGCAGCAAAGCAGGTAGGGCAGGGGTCCCCTATAATTCACCCCTCCACTTT.

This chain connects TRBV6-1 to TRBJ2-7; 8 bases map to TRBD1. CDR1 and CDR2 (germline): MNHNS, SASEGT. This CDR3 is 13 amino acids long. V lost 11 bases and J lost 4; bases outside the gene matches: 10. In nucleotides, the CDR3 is TGTGCCGGACTAAGACAGGGGTCGTACGAGCAGTACTTC. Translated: CAGLRQGSYEQYF.

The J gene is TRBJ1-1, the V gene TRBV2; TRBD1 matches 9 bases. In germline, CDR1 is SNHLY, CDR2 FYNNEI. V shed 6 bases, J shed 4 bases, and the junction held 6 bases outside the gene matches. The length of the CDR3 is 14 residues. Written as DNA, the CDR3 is TGTGCCAGCAGGGGGACAGGGTATTTCACTGAAGCTTTCTTT. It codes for CASRGTGYFTEAFF.

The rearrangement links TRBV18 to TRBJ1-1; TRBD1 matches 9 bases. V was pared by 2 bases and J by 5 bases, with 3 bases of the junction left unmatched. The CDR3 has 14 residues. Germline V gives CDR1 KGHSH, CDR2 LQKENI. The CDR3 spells CASSPSDRGTEAFF. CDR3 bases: TGTGCCAGCTCACCATCGGACAGGGGTACTGAAGCTTTCTTT.

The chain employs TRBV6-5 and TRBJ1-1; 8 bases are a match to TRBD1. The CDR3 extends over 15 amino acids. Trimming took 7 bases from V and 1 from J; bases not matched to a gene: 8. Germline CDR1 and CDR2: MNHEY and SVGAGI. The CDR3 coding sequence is TGTGCCAGCACTCAAACCGGGACAGGGAACACTGAAGCTTTCTTT. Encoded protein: CASTQTGTGNTEAFF.

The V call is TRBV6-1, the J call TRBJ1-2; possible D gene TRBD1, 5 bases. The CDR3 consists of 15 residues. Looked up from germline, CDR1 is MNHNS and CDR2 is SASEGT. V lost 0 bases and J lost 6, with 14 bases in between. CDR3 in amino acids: CASSEALGRVDGYTF. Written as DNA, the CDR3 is TGTGCCAGCAGTGAAGCGCTGGGCAGGGTTGATGGCTACACCTTC.

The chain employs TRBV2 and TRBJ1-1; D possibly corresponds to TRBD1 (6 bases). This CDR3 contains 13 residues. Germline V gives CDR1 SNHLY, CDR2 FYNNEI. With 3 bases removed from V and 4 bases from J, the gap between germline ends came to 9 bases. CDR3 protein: CASSDLGGTEAFF. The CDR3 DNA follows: TGTGCCAGCAGTGATTTAGGGGGCACTGAAGCTTTCTTT.

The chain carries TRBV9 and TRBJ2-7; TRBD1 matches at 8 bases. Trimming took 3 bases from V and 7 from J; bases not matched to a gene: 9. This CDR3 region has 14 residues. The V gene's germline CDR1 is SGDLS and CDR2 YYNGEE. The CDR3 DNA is TGTGCCAGCAGCGCAGACGACAGGGGTGGTGAGCAGTACTTC. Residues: CASSADDRGGEQYF.

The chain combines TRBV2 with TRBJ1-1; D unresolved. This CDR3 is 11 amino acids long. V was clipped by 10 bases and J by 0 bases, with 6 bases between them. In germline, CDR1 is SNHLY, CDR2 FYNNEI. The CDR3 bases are TGTGCCACCTCAGTGAACACTGAAGCTTTCTTT. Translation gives CATSVNTEAFF.

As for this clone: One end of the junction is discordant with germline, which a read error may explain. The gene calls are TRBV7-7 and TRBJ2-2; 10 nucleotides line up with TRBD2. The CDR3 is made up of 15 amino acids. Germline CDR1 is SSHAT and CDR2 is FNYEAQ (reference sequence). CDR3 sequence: CASSASGGSAGELFF. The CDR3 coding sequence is TGTGCTAGCAGCGCTAGCGGGGGCAGCGCCGGGGAGCTGTTTTTT.

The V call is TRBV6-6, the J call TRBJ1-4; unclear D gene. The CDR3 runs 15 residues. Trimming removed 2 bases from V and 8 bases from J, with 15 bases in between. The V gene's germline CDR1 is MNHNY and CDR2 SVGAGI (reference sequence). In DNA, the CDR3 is TGTGCCAGCAGTTACCCAGCACGGGGAGTGGAAAAACTGTTTTTT. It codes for CASSYPARGVEKLFF.

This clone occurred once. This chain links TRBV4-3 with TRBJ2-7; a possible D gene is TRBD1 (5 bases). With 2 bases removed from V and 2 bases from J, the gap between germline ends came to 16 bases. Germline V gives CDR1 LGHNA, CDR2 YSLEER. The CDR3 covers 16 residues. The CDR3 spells CASSQPDTLVTYEQYF. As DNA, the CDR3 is TGCGCCAGCAGCCAACCGGACACCCTTGTAACCTACGAGCAGTACTTC.

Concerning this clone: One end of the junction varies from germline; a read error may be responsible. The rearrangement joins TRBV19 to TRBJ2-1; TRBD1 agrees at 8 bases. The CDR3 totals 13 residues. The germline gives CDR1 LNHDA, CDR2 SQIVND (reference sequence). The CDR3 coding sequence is TGTGCCAGTAGTATAGGGGGGGACAGGAAAGTTGTCTTC. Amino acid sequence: CASSIGGDRKVVF.

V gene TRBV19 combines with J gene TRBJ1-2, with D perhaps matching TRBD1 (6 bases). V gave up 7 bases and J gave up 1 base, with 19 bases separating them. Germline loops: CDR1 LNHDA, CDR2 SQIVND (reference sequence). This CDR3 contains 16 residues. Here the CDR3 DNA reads TGTGCCAGTATCAATCCGGGGACACCGGATAACTATGGCTACACCTTC. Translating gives CASINPGTPDNYGYTF.

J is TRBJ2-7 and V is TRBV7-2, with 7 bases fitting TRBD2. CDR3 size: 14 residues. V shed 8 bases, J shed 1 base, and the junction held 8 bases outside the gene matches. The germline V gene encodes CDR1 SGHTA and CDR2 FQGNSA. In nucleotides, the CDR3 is TGTGCCAGCGCCCCCGGGGGGTTTTCCTACGAGCAGTACTTC. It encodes CASAPGGFSYEQYF.

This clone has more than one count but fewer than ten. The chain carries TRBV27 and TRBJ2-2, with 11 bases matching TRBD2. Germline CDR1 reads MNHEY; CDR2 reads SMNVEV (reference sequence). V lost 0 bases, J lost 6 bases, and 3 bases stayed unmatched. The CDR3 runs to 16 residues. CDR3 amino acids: CASSLSMTSGAGELFF. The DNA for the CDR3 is TGTGCCAGCAGTTTATCGATGACTAGCGGGGCCGGGGAGCTGTTTTTT.

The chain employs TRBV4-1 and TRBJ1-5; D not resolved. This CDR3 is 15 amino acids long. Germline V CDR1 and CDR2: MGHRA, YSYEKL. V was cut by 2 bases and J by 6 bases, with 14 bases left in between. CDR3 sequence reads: CASSQRDEVGQPQHF. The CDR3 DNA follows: TGCGCCAGCAGCCAACGGGATGAGGTAGGTCAGCCCCAGCATTTT.

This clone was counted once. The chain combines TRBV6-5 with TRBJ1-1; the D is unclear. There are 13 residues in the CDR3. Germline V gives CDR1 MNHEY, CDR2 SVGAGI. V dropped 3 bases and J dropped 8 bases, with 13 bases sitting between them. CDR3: CASSYRGFYEAFF. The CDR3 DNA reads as TGTGCCAGCAGTTATCGGGGATTTTACGAAGCTTTCTTT.

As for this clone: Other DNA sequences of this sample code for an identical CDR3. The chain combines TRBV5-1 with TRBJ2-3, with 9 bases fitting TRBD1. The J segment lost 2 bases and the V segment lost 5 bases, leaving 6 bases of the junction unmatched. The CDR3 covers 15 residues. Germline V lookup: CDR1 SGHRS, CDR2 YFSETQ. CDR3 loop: CASSSGTGPTDTQYF. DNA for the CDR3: TGCGCCAGCAGTTCCGGGACAGGGCCCACAGATACGCAGTATTTT.

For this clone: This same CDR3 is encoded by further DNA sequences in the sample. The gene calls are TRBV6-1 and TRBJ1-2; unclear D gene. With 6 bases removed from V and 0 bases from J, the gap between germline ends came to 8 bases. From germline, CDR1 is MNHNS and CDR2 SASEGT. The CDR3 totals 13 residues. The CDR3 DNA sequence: TGTGCCAGCAGCGGTACAGCTAACTATGGCTACACCTTC. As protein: CASSGTANYGYTF.

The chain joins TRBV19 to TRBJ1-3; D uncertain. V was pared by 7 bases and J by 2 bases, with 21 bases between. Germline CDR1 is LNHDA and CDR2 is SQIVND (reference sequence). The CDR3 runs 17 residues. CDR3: CASNKLSTPSPGNTIYF. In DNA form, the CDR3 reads TGTGCCAGTAATAAACTCTCTACCCCGAGCCCTGGAAACACCATATATTTT.

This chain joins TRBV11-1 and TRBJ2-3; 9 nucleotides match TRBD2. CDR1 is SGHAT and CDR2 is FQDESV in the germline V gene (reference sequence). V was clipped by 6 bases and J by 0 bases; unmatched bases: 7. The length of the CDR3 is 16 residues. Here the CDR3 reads CASSSLAGTSTDTQYF. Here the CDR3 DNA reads TGTGCCAGCAGTAGCCTAGCGGGAACTAGCACAGATACGCAGTATTTT.

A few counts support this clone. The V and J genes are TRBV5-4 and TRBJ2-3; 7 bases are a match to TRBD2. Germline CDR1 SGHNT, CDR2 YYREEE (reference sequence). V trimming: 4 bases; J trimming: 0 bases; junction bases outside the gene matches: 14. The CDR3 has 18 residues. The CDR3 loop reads CASSRGSSGHSSTDTQYF. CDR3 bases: TGTGCCAGCAGCCGTGGGTCTAGCGGACACTCTAGCACAGATACGCAGTATTTT.